This TCR beta chain was profiled in a study of shared clonotypes between healthy human individuals (dated by TCRdb to about 2020). Broadly, across the study: Three men and a couple of women, aged 18 to 49 years, made up the cohort. To increase sequencing depth and limit assay-specific biases, different laboratories used diverse techniques to prepare libraries and sequence TCR repertoires. To estimate repertoire size and how much clonotypes are shared between individuals, the study performed deep sequencing of blood TCR repertoires from five healthy adults. Per donor, leukapheresis produced somewhere between about 0.9 and 9.5 billion PBMCs. For each donor, three plates each were used for CD4 naive and CD4 memory, two plates were used for CD8 naive, and one plate was used for CD8 memory. What the authors observed across the whole study: Pairwise subsampling indicated that sequencing depth was expected to affect the degree of clonotype sharing among donors. Sharing across a few donors was observed for about 5% of naive CD4, over 3% of naive CD8, 2% to 2.5% of memory CD4, and roughly 0.4% of memory CD8 clonotypes. Incomplete sequencing was indicated by rarefaction of sorted-subset datasets, despite the large sequencing depth. The genetic and exposure-history diversity represented was limited by the small number of donors. Compared with non-shared clonotypes, the clonotypes found in all four sorted-subset donors had higher generation probabilities. Naive subsets generally had larger estimated clonotype richness than memory subsets. Sampling was restricted to blood, and TCR repertoires in tissues likely differ from the TCR repertoires found in blood.

CDR1 and CDR2 are read off the germline V gene (reference sequence) as GTSNPN and SVGIG. Taken from cysteine to phenylalanine, the CDR3 has 14 residues. The entry retains the CDR3 DNA only, 42 bases that are in frame from base 1. Between the V and J ends, shortened by 5 bases and 3 bases respectively, the junction contains 14 bases. Concerning this clone itself: The antigen it recognizes is unknown. It has no much larger one-base neighbor in the sample; base qualities were not kept.

TCR CDR3 regions were amplified from genomic DNA by multiplex PCR using the deep immunoSEQ assay. Extracted genomic DNA from each cell subset was spread evenly across all wells of several immunoSEQ 96-well plates, with each plate serving as a replicate. For sorted subsets, roughly 200 ng of genomic DNA, equivalent to 25,000 to 35,000 T cell genomes, went into each replicate PCR. Purified libraries were measured with a Qubit 3.0 fluorometer, size-checked on a Bioanalyzer 2100, and measured again with the KAPA Library Quantification kit. Each immunoSEQ 96-well plate was sequenced on its own single-read 150-cycle Illumina NextSeq 550 flow cell. On the study's bioinformatics: The immunoSEQ output contained only junctional sequences without quality scores, so filtering could not match that applied to full-length reads. Sequences were annotated with PyIR, a Python wrapper for IgBLAST v1.9, using IMGT germline references to assign V/J genes and CDR3. Reads with weak V/J assignments (E-value above 1e-6), missing CDR3, stop codons, out-of-frame junctions, or ambiguous translated residues were removed. V3J clonotypes were defined as sequences sharing an identical inferred V gene, J gene, and CDR3 amino acid sequence. Percentage overlap between repertoires was computed as shared unique clonotypes divided by the size of the smaller repertoire. RTK rarefaction, the Chao1 estimator, and Recon v2.1 estimates of unobserved clonotypes were used to assess repertoire richness. Generation probabilities for all TCRbeta clonotypes obtained by the gDNA method from four donors were computed using OLGA. As stored in TCRdb, this immuneACCESS dataset retains in-frame rearrangements with V and J assigned. A fraction of the clones does not appear; measured against another copy, unresolved V genes explain less than half of the discrepancy, and the remainder lacks a known reason. That table furnishes V, J and clone size, whereas the DNA furnished D and trimming. In this sample the table shows roughly 2.4 million clones, 90% to 97% of which occur a single time. The ten most abundant clones make up approximately 0.13% of the sample.

Donors were healthy HIV-negative adults with no recently reported acute infections or vaccinations. All donors were Caucasian adults living in Nashville, Tennessee, USA. CD4+ T cells were enriched by magnetic negative selection, after which naive cells were positively selected on CD45RA and the negative fraction was taken as the memory subset. After blood collection by leukapheresis, PBMCs were isolated using Ficoll-Histopaque density gradient centrifugation and then cryopreserved in the vapor phase of liquid nitrogen. Analytical flow cytometry was used to check the purity and quantity of every magnetically sorted T cell population. Genomic DNA was isolated from every sorted fraction and measured by UV absorbance on a Nanodrop 2000c.

The sequence derives from a man in his late teens or twenties in good health. Sequencing was performed on naive CD4+ T cells sorted from blood. Per the publication, the cell subset or site label means: CD45RA+ positively selected. Rearrangement joined TRBV30 to TRBJ1-5; possibly the D gene is TRBD1, per 6 matching bases. Read as DNA, the sequence is TGTGCCTGGGCCCGACAGGCGAACAATCAGCCCCAGCATTTT. It specifies CAWARQANNQPQHF.